This paragraph reports one T cell receptor beta chain. What it binds is not known. The record originates from a study of persistence of HIV-infected CD4 T cells. In the study overall: Blood samples, up to roughly 200 mL, came from multiple time points, except a couple of leukapheresis donors sampled once.

Stimulation used 7.5 to 10 ug/mL lysate from CMV-infected fibroblasts. CD40L-negative CD69-negative CD45RO-high memory CD4+ T cells were sorted as populations depleted of antigen-responding cells. The libraries were made with immunoSEQ version 4 in survey mode. Measured with immunoSEQ multiplex PCR; TCRdb has only the in-frame clones, and not every one. The sample contains some 30,000 clones, around 76% of which appear only once. Study-wide points: Proviral oligoclonality tracked with TCR oligoclonality within the same sorted cells.

Trimming cost V 6 bases and J 0 bases, with 6 bases left between them. CDR1 is GTSNPN and CDR2 is SVGIG in the germline V gene (reference sequence). CDR3 length equals 13 residues. The chain joins TRBV30 to TRBJ1-6, with D unclear. Sequenced material: CD4+ T cells sorted from PBMCs after roughly 19-hour stimulation, taken from a patient who received antiretroviral therapy. This receptor was taken from an adult woman with HIV who was CMV-seropositive. The CDR3 protein is CACESSYNSPLHF. The CDR3 DNA follows: TGTGCCTGTGAGAGCTCCTATAATTCACCCCTCCACTTT. The full variable domain, in which reference TRBV30 and TRBJ1-6 provide the parts outside the CDR3, is SQTIHQWPATLVQPVGSPLSLECTVEGTSNPNLYWYRQAAGRGLQLLFYSVGIGQISSEVPQNLSASRPQDRQFILSSKKLLLSDSGFYLCACESSYNSPLHFGNGTRLTVT.